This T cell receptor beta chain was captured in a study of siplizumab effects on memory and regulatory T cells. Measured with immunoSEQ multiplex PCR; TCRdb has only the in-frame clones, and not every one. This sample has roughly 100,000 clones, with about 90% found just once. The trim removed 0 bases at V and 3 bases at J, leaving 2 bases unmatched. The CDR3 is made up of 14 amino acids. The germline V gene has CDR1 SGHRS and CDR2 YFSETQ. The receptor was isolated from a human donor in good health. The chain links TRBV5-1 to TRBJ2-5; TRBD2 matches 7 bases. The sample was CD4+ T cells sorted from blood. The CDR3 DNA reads TGCGCCAGCAGCTTGGCCGGGACTAAAGAGACCCAGTACTTC. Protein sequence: CASSLAGTKETQYF.